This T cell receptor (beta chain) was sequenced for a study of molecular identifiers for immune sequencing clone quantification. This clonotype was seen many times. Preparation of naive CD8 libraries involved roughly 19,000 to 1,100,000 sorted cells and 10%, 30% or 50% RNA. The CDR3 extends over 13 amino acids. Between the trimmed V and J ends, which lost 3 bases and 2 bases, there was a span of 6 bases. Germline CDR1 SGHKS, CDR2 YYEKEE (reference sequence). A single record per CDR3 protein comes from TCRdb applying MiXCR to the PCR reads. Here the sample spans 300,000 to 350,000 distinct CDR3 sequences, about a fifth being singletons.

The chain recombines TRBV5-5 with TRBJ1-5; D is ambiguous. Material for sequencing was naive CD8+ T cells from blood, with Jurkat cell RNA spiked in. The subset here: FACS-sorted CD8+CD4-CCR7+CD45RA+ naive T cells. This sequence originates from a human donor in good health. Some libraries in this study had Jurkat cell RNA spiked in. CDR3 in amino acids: CASSWGGNQPQHF. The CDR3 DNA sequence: TGTGCCAGCAGCTGGGGTGGCAATCAGCCCCAGCATTTT.